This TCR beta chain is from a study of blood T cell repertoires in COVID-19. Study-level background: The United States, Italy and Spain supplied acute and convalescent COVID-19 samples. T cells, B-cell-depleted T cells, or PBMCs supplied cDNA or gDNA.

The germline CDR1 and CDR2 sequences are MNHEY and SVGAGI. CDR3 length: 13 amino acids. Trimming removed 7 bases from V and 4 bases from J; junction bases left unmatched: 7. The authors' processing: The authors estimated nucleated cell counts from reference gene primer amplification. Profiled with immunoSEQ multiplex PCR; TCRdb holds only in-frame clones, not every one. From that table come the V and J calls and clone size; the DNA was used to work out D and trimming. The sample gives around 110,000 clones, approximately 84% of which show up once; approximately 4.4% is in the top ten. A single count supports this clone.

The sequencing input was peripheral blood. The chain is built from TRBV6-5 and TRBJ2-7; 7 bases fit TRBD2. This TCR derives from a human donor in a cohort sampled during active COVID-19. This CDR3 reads CASTYRGGYEQYV. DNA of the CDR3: TGTGCCAGCACCTACCGGGGAGGGTACGAGCAGTACGTC.